Shown below are 17 T cell receptor beta chains from a single sample sequenced in a study of cytomegalovirus exposure and HLA in healthy donors (dated 2017 in TCRdb). Library construction relied on the immunoSEQ multiplex PCR assay. A mixture of 60 forward primers for TCR Vbeta segments and 13 reverse primers for TCR Jbeta segments was used in the multiplex PCR. In its TCRdb copy, this immuneACCESS table keeps in-frame sequences only and misses some clones. Where compared with another copy, unresolved V genes explain less than half of these, and the others have no known cause. Counted in this sample were under 120,000 clones; approximately 66% of them appeared once. Jointly, the top ten make up under 13% of the sample. Material for sequencing was PBMCs. All receptors derive from a man aged 40-55 years in good health and CMV-seropositive.

This chain joins TRBV7-8 and TRBJ1-2, with TRBD1 matching 7 bases. V shed 5 bases and J 4 bases; nucleotides not matched to a gene: 7. This CDR3 contains 14 residues. Germline assignment: CDR1 SGHVS and CDR2 FQNEAQ. As DNA, the CDR3 is TGTGCCAGCAGCATTGCAGGGGGTAGCTATGGCTACACCTTC. Amino acid sequence: CASSIAGGSYGYTF.

About this clone: A junction end diverges from the germline sequence, so it may reflect a read error. The CDR3 region has the DNA TGTCCCAGCAGCCGAACGATACACAGCGGAGGCGGCTACACCTTC. Translated, it gives CPSSRTIHSGGGYTF. V gene TRBV7-9 combines with J gene TRBJ1-2; no clear D. This CDR3 is built from 15 residues. Germline values: CDR1 SEHNR, CDR2 FQNEAQ (reference sequence).

The J gene is TRBJ2-7, the V gene TRBV6-1; possibly TRBD2 for D (6 bases). The CDR3 runs 17 residues. V was pared by 3 bases and J by 3 bases, with 21 bases between. Per the germline V gene, CDR1 is MNHNS and CDR2 is SASEGT. The CDR3 reads CASSEEVRREPYYEQYV. Written as DNA, the CDR3 is TGTGCCAGCAGTGAGGAGGTTAGGCGGGAACCATACTACGAGCAGTACGTC.

This clone was counted a few times. The chain employs TRBV2 and TRBJ2-3; 10 positions match TRBD2. J gave up 0 bases and V 3 bases, and 6 bases lay outside the gene matches. This CDR3 is built from 17 residues. Germline CDR1 SNHLY, CDR2 FYNNEI. The CDR3, as DNA: TGTGCCAGCAGTGAGGGAGCGGGAGGGACTAGCACAGATACGCAGTATTTT. Protein sequence: CASSEGAGGTSTDTQYF.

This clone appeared a single time. The chain is built from TRBV7-6 and TRBJ2-1, with 10 bases identical to TRBD2. This CDR3 region has 16 residues. The germline gives CDR1 SGHVS, CDR2 FNYEAQ. With 5 bases clipped from V and 4 bases from J, the junction kept 8 bases outside the gene matches. The CDR3 nucleotides are TGTGCCAGCAGCCATACCCTAGCGGGAGCGTACAATGAGCAGTTCTTC. Translated: CASSHTLAGAYNEQFF.

The V and J genes are TRBV6-1 and TRBJ2-1; 10 bases map to TRBD2. CDR1 is MNHNS and CDR2 is SASEGT in the germline V gene. J was trimmed by 6 bases and V by 3 bases; bases with no gene match: 20. The CDR3 length is 20 residues. CDR3 in amino acids: CASSDLGLGASGRASNEQFF. In DNA form, the CDR3 reads TGTGCCAGCAGTGATTTGGGGCTAGGGGCAAGCGGGAGGGCCTCCAATGAGCAGTTCTTC.

The J gene is TRBJ1-2, the V gene TRBV28, with a tentative D call TRBD1 (5 bases). Germline V CDR1 and CDR2: MDHEN, SYDVKM. The V end lost 7 bases, the J end lost 4 bases, and 19 bases lay between the germline ends. The CDR3 has 15 amino acids. The CDR3 DNA sequence: TGTGCCAGCACCCTATACATGACAGTCAGCTATGGCTACACCTTC. Amino acid sequence: CASTLYMTVSYGYTF.

The chain carries TRBV9 and TRBJ2-7, with D perhaps TRBD1 (5 bases). The CDR3 covers 14 residues. The germline V gene encodes CDR1 SGDLS and CDR2 YYNGEE. Trimming left V 4 bases short and J 3 bases short, with 14 bases between. The CDR3 loop reads CASSTGGDSYEQYF. CDR3 bases: TGTGCCAGCAGCACCGGCGGCGACAGCTACGAGCAGTACTTC.

This chain joins TRBV5-1 and TRBJ2-7; the match to TRBD1 covers 8 bases. From germline, CDR1 is SGHRS and CDR2 YFSETQ. J gave up 3 bases and V 0 bases, and 5 bases lay outside the gene matches. CDR3 length equals 15 residues. The CDR3 protein is CASSLDPGGFYEQYF. DNA of the CDR3: TGCGCCAGCAGCTTGGATCCAGGGGGCTTCTACGAGCAGTACTTC.

The CDR3 is CASSLGQVKPDTQYF. The DNA for the CDR3 is TGCGCCAGCAGCTTAGGACAGGTAAAGCCAGATACGCAGTATTTT. The V call is TRBV5-1, the J call TRBJ2-3; TRBD1 matches at 7 bases. J was trimmed by 4 bases and V by 2 bases; bases with no gene match: 7. Germline CDR1 reads SGHRS; CDR2 reads YFSETQ. This CDR3 is 15 amino acids long.

The J gene is TRBJ1-4, the V gene TRBV7-8, with 10 positions matching TRBD1. V gave up 5 bases and J gave up 7 bases; unmatched junction bases: 10. Per germline, CDR1 SGHVS and CDR2 FQNEAQ. The CDR3 extends over 16 amino acids. The CDR3 here is CASSPQTGTGVEKLFF. The CDR3 nucleotides read TGTGCCAGCAGCCCACAAACCGGGACAGGGGTTGAAAAACTGTTTTTT.

The V gene is TRBV7-6, the J gene TRBJ2-1; D is unclear. The CDR3 contains 13 residues. V shed 4 bases and J shed 8 bases, with 12 bases lying between them. The V gene's germline CDR1 is SGHVS and CDR2 FNYEAQ. CDR3 amino acids: CASSYQNIHEQFF. The CDR3 DNA sequence: TGTGCCAGCAGCTACCAGAATATCCATGAGCAGTTCTTC.

The V gene is TRBV9, the J gene TRBJ2-7; 8 nucleotides align to TRBD1. The CDR3 totals 14 residues. Trimming removed 0 bases from V and 2 bases from J; junction bases left unmatched: 1. Germline loops: CDR1 SGDLS, CDR2 YYNGEE. The DNA for the CDR3 is TGTGCCAGCAGCGTAGGGACAGGGCCCTACGAGCAGTACTTC. It codes for CASSVGTGPYEQYF.

This clone is a singleton in its sample. The V and J genes are TRBV15 and TRBJ2-3; D not certain. Germline V gives CDR1 LNHNV, CDR2 YYDKDF (reference sequence). This CDR3 region has 16 residues. The germline V and J ends were trimmed by 0 bases and 6 bases, with 16 bases remaining between them. The CDR3 sequence: CATSRDEASSPDTQYF. The CDR3 coding sequence is TGTGCCACCAGCAGAGATGAGGCCAGCTCCCCCGATACGCAGTATTTT.

This clone was found a few times. CDR3: CSARDRVDTGELFF. In DNA, the CDR3 is TGCAGCGCGCGGGACAGGGTTGACACCGGGGAGCTGTTTTTT. The chain couples TRBV29-1 to TRBJ2-2, with 9 positions matching TRBD1. The CDR3 sequence is 14 residues long. Germline V gene lookup returns CDR1 SQVTM and CDR2 ANQGSEA. The V segment lost 7 bases and the J segment 3 bases; nucleotides outside the gene matches: 6.

This clone was seen a handful of times. This chain joins TRBV9 and TRBJ2-1; 8 bases are a match to TRBD2. J lost 10 bases, V lost 4 bases, and 7 bases had no gene match. CDR3 length: 13 amino acids. CDR1 is SGDLS and CDR2 is YYNGEE in the germline V gene. The CDR3 sequence is CASSLWTSREQFF. The CDR3 region has the DNA TGTGCCAGCAGCTTATGGACTAGCCGGGAGCAGTTCTTC.

V and J are TRBV4-1 and TRBJ2-1; TRBD2 matches at 10 bases. J lost 8 bases, V lost 1 base, and 8 bases had no gene match. The germline CDR1 and CDR2 sequences are MGHRA and YSYEKL. This CDR3 has 16 amino acids. CDR3 loop: CASSQAPLAGADEQFF. In DNA form, the CDR3 reads TGCGCCAGCAGCCAAGCCCCCCTAGCGGGAGCGGATGAGCAGTTCTTC.